This TCR beta chain was observed in a study of T cell changes during pregnancy in multiple sclerosis. V lost 5 bases, J lost 8 bases, and 10 bases stayed unmatched. The CDR3 is made up of 15 amino acids. CDR1 and CDR2 (germline): MDHEN, SYDVKM. Sequencing used immunoSEQ multiplex PCR; TCRdb keeps in-frame clones, though not all of them. The data hold 85,000 to 90,000 clones, with about 93% observed a single time. The clonotype was recovered from a female donor in good health, enrolled as a control in a pregnancy study. The chain couples TRBV28 to TRBJ1-2, with 11 bases matching TRBD1. The sequencing used peripheral blood, collected after pregnancy. The CDR3 here is CASSRHSGTGGGYTF. The CDR3 region has the DNA TGTGCCAGCAGTCGACATTCCGGGACAGGGGGAGGCTACACCTTC.